The subject of this entry is one T cell receptor (beta chain). This sample stems from a study of blood T cell repertoires in COVID-19. About the study: Some COVID-19 samples were acute and others convalescent; all came from the United States, Italy and Spain. Sample material is recorded as cDNA or gDNA derived from T cells, B-cell-depleted T cells, or PBMCs.

Original analysis: Researchers report that nucleated cell counts were estimated from reference gene primer amplification. Sequencing used immunoSEQ multiplex PCR; TCRdb keeps in-frame clones, though not all of them. V and J calls and clone size are given by that table; D and trimming were obtained from the DNA. This repertoire shows about 110,000 clones, around 78% found once; its top ten account for 6.2%. The Seattle patients, enrolled during active infection, were followed longitudinally. The CDR3 spans 15 residues. The V end lost 3 bases, the J end lost 1 base, and 13 bases lay between the germline ends. Per the germline V gene, CDR1 is MGHDK and CDR2 is SYGVNS.

Material for sequencing was peripheral blood. This chain connects TRBV25-1 to TRBJ2-7; the D gene is possibly TRBD2 (7 bases). The clonotype was recovered from an older man with COVID-19, enrolled during active disease. This chain's CDR3 is CASSDYEGGSYEQYF. The CDR3 DNA sequence: TGTGCCAGCAGTGATTATGAGGGGGGGTCCTACGAGCAGTACTTC.